This T cell receptor (beta chain) was sequenced for a study of Tregs in tolerant kidney transplant recipients. The study's findings and limits: Findings come from small patient numbers and require larger validation.

Thawed PBMCs were FACS-sorted into unstimulated CD4+CD25+CD127- regulatory T cells, CD4+CD25- non-regulatory cells, CD4 and CD8 cells. Data came from immunoSEQ multiplex PCR; TCRdb stores just in-frame clones and leaves some out. This repertoire shows around 77,000 clones, about 98% found once; its top ten account for around 0.6%. Comment on this clone: Antigen: not known.

Germline loops: CDR1 SGHDN, CDR2 FVKESK. The CDR3 length is 16 residues. V was trimmed by 1 base and J by 6 bases, leaving 17 bases between them. This TCR came from a human donor who received a combined kidney and bone marrow transplant. The sample consisted of CD4+ T cells from blood, taken before the transplant. The V call is TRBV14, the J call TRBJ2-3, with D possibly being TRBD1 (6 bases). The CDR3 DNA is TGTGCCAGCAGCCAAGGTACAGGGAATGTGCTGGATACGCAGTATTTT. Its protein product is CASSQGTGNVLDTQYF.